This TCR beta chain was captured in a study of cytomegalovirus exposure and HLA in healthy donors. Study-wide findings and caveats: Several top significant clusters appeared, in a later analysis, to be linked to common viral pathogens.

Researchers ran the PCR with 60 Vbeta and 13 Jbeta primers. Assay used: immunoSEQ multiplex PCR; TCRdb lists only in-frame clones, some missing. The top ten hold 2% to 2.5% of the sample, which has some 130,000 clones, approximately 77% seen once. Points on this clone: The antigen is undetermined.

Germline assignment: CDR1 SGDLS and CDR2 YYNGEE. V lost 7 bases and J lost 0, with 13 bases in between. The CDR3 is made up of 14 amino acids. The chain carries TRBV9 and TRBJ1-1, with a tentative D call TRBD1 (6 bases). The material sequenced was PBMCs. This TCR derives from a man aged 30-40 years in good health and CMV-seronegative. CDR3 in DNA: TGTGCCAGCGGGGAAGGGGGTTTGAACACTGAAGCTTTCTTT. Amino acid sequence: CASGEGGLNTEAFF.